The present T cell receptor (beta chain) was sequenced within a study of blood T cells in healthy people across ages. The CDR3 length is 14 residues. CDR1 and CDR2 (germline): MNHEY, SVGAGI. A second PCR, run for roughly 7 to 11 cycles, used a sample-barcoded 5' primer plus a J-beta primer mix. The authors tagged each cDNA molecule using a template-switch adaptor with 12 random nucleotides. TCRdb recomputed calls from the 5' RACE reads with MiXCR, one row per CDR3 protein. The sample has more than 650,000 distinct CDR3 sequences, around a quarter seen once. As concerns this clonotype: Its ends do not fully match the called genes, so a read error is possible.

These data were also filed under a second study, of T cells of mothers and their children. That study adds: Thymic selection molds TCR recombination output in a comparable way in related and unrelated pairs.

The TCR sequence derives from a boy aged 5 to 17 in good health. The J gene is TRBJ1-1, the V gene TRBV6-5; 8 bases are shared with TRBD1. The sequencing input was blood. This CDR3 reads CASRGDRGYSEAFF. CDR3 coding DNA: TGCGCCAGCAGGGGTGACAGGGGATACTCTGAAGCTTTCTTT.